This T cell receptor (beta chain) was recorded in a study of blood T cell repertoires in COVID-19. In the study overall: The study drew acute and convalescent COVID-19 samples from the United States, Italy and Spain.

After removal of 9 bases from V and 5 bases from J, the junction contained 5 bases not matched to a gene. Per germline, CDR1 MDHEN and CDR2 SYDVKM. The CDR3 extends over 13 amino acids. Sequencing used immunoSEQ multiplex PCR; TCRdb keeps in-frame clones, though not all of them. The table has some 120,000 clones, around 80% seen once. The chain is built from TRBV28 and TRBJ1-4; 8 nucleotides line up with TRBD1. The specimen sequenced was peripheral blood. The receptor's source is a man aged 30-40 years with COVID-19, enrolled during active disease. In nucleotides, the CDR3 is TGTGCCAGTAACAGGGGGGGGAATGAAAAACTGTTTTTT. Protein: CASNRGGNEKLFF.